The 24 T cell receptor beta chains below were found in one sample sequenced in a study of cytomegalovirus exposure and HLA in healthy donors. The PCR employed 60 Vbeta primers together with 13 Jbeta primers. Only in-frame clones appear in the TCRdb table, and some are missing; sequencing was by immunoSEQ multiplex PCR. The table has some 98,000 clones, 81% seen once. Material for sequencing was PBMCs. All receptors derive from a human donor in good health.

A note on this clone: Other DNA sequences in this sample translate to the same CDR3. The rearrangement links TRBV16 to TRBJ1-2; no clear D. This CDR3 comprises 13 residues. The germline V gene encodes CDR1 KGHSY and CDR2 FQNENV. The ends were cut back, 1 base at V and 7 bases at J, with 10 bases in the middle. CDR3 sequence reads: CASSQFGGRGYTF. CDR3 sequence (DNA): TGTGCCAGCAGCCAATTTGGCGGGCGTGGCTACACCTTC.

The gene calls are TRBV5-1 and TRBJ2-5; 14 positions agree with TRBD2. Per germline, CDR1 SGHRS and CDR2 YFSETQ. The CDR3 runs to 17 residues. V dropped 3 bases and J dropped 1; count of bases not matched to a gene: 5. CDR3 residues: CASSSGLAGERQETQYF. The CDR3 DNA sequence: TGCGCCAGCAGCTCGGGACTAGCGGGGGAACGCCAAGAGACCCAGTACTTC. Full variable domain (rest looked up from reference TRBV5-1 and TRBJ2-5): KAGVTQTPRYLIKTRGQQVTLSCSPISGHRSVSWYQQTPGQGLQFLFEYFSETQRNKGNFPGRFSGRQFSNSRSEMNVSTLELGDSALYLCASSSGLAGERQETQYFGPGTRLLVL.

This clone was counted between two and nine times. The chain carries TRBV7-6 and TRBJ1-4, with D maybe TRBD1 (5 bases). CDR3 length: 15 amino acids. Germline loops: CDR1 SGHVS, CDR2 FNYEAQ. Trimming cost V 1 base and J 4 bases, with 10 bases left between them. CDR3 protein: CASSLVRQRNEKLFF. CDR3 in DNA: TGTGCCAGCAGCTTAGTGCGACAGCGTAATGAAAAACTGTTTTTT.

This clone came up once. V and J are TRBV5-1 and TRBJ2-1; TRBD1 aligns across 12 bases. The V segment lost 4 bases and the J segment 6 bases; nucleotides outside the gene matches: 5. This CDR3 has 15 residues. Germline CDR1 is SGHRS and CDR2 is YFSETQ. The CDR3 nucleotides read TGCGCCAGCAGCCCGGGACAGGGGGCTGGCAATGAGCAGTTCTTC. This codes for CASSPGQGAGNEQFF.

In its sample, this clone was seen a few times. The chain combines TRBV5-1 with TRBJ2-5; TRBD2 matches 12 bases. The V gene's germline CDR1 is SGHRS and CDR2 YFSETQ. After removal of 5 bases from V and 5 bases from J, the junction contained 4 bases not matched to a gene. This CDR3 contains 14 residues. CDR3 DNA: TGCGCCAGCAGACCAACTAGCGGGAGGGAGACCCAGTACTTC. Protein sequence: CASRPTSGRETQYF.

The J gene is TRBJ2-4, the V gene TRBV7-2; TRBD1 might be the D (6 bases). CDR3 length equals 17 residues. Deletions cut 0 bases from V and 2 bases from J, with 14 bases between. Germline CDR1 and CDR2: SGHTA and FQGNSA. This CDR3 is CASSLALGQFSKNIQYF. CDR3 in DNA: TGTGCCAGCAGCTTAGCTCTTGGACAGTTTTCCAAAAACATTCAGTACTTC.

The chain links TRBV6-1 to TRBJ1-5; TRBD1 is a possible D gene (6 bases). CDR1 is MNHNS and CDR2 is SASEGT in the germline V gene. V was shortened by 0 bases and J by 4 bases, with 10 bases between the two germline ends. The length of the CDR3 is 15 residues. CDR3 nucleotides: TGTGCCAGCAGTGAAGCAGGGGGAGGGAATCAGCCCCAGCATTTT. Its translation is CASSEAGGGNQPQHF.

The chain recombines TRBV7-3 with TRBJ2-1, with 9 bases identical to TRBD2. The germline gives CDR1 SGHTA, CDR2 FQGTGA. The CDR3 runs to 16 residues. Trimming at V came to 5 bases and at J to 4 bases, leaving 9 bases not matched to a gene. The CDR3 reads CASSLLAGVGYNEQFF. CDR3 DNA: TGTGCCAGCAGCCTTTTAGCGGGAGTGGGTTACAATGAGCAGTTCTTC.

The sample holds one count of this clone. V is TRBV5-1 and J is TRBJ2-7; D is possibly TRBD2 (5 bases). The CDR3 is made up of 16 amino acids. Trimming took off 4 bases at V and 4 bases at J, with 21 bases between the two ends. The germline V gene has CDR1 SGHRS and CDR2 YFSETQ. The CDR3 sequence is CASSPSNARSLYEQYF. CDR3 in DNA: TGCGCCAGCAGCCCTAGCAATGCTCGCAGTTTATACGAGCAGTACTTC.

The chain joins TRBV15 to TRBJ1-2, with 11 bases lining up with TRBD1. The CDR3 sequence is 15 residues long. V trimming: 4 bases; J trimming: 4 bases; junction bases outside the gene matches: 5. The germline CDR1 and CDR2 sequences are LNHNV and YYDKDF (reference sequence). CDR3 sequence reads: CATSTGTGGIYGYTF. The CDR3 DNA reads TGTGCCACCAGCACCGGGACAGGGGGAATCTATGGCTACACCTTC. Full variable domain (outside the CDR3, taken from reference TRBV15 and TRBJ1-2): DAMVIQNPRYQVTQFGKPVTLSCSQTLNHNVMYWYQQKSSQAPKLLFHYYDKDFNNEADTPDNFQSRRPNTSFCFLDIRSPGLGDTAMYLCATSTGTGGIYGYTFGSGTRLTVV.

The chain couples TRBV2 to TRBJ2-5; a possible D gene is TRBD1 (5 bases). Matching the DNA end better, TRBJ2-7 makes the J call doubtful. Per germline, CDR1 SNHLY and CDR2 FYNNEI. This CDR3 has 13 residues. CDR3 loop: CASSELQGYEQYF. The CDR3 DNA sequence: TGTGCCAGCAGTGAGCTTCAGGGTTACGAGCAGTACTTC.

This clone was detected only once. The CDR3 DNA reads as TGTGCCAGCAGCCCGTGGACTAGCGGAAACTACGAGCAGTACTTC. This sequence encodes CASSPWTSGNYEQYF. J is TRBJ2-7 and V is TRBV5-4; 10 bases align to TRBD2. The trim removed 4 bases at V and 3 bases at J, leaving 7 bases unmatched. Germline CDR1 SGHNT, CDR2 YYREEE (reference sequence). The CDR3 length is 15 residues.

This sequence joins TRBV9 and TRBJ1-6; possible D gene TRBD1, 5 bases. Per the germline V gene, CDR1 is SGDLS and CDR2 is YYNGEE. Trimming cost V 7 bases and J 1 base, with 9 bases left between them. This CDR3 has 14 amino acids. The CDR3 DNA follows: TGTGCCAGCGCGGGGGGATCCTATAATTCACCCCTCCACTTT. Translated, it gives CASAGGSYNSPLHF.

This clone has just a few counts. V gene TRBV4-3 combines with J gene TRBJ2-3, with 8 bases fitting TRBD2. In germline, CDR1 is LGHNA, CDR2 YSLEER. The CDR3 contains 18 residues. With V trimmed by 0 bases and J by 5 bases, 13 bases remained unmatched. DNA for the CDR3: TGCGCCAGCAGCCAAGATCGGGCGGGGGGACCCTCAGGAGATACGCAGTATTTT. Encoded protein: CASSQDRAGGPSGDTQYF.

The genes are TRBV2 and TRBJ2-3, with 9 bases aligning to TRBD2. Germline V CDR1 and CDR2: SNHLY, FYNNEI. CDR3 length: 14 residues. The V gene end was trimmed by 5 bases and the J gene end by 6 bases; junction bases not matched to a gene: 6. CDR3 in DNA: TGTGCCAGCAGTCGGGTAGCGGGAGTCGATACGCAGTATTTT. Its protein product is CASSRVAGVDTQYF.

Of note for this clone: A read error may account for a junction end that differs from germline. V gene TRBV20-1 combines with J gene TRBJ2-7; D gene uncertain. Germline V CDR1 and CDR2: DFQATT, SNEGSKA (reference sequence). CDR3 length equals 11 residues. The CDR3 bases are TGCAGTGCTACAAACCCCAACGAGCCGTACTTC. Amino acid sequence: CSATNPNEPYF.

This clone was recorded a few times. The chain recombines TRBV15 with TRBJ2-3; 11 bases agree with TRBD2. CDR3 size: 17 residues. The J segment lost 2 bases and the V segment lost 2 bases, leaving 6 bases of the junction unmatched. Germline CDR1 is LNHNV and CDR2 is YYDKDF (reference sequence). The CDR3 region is CATSRTGTSGFTDTQYF. For the CDR3, the DNA is TGTGCCACCAGCAGAACCGGGACTAGCGGCTTCACAGATACGCAGTATTTT.

In its sample, this clone was seen once. V and J are TRBV18 and TRBJ1-1; 7 bases line up with TRBD1. CDR3 length equals 15 residues. In germline, CDR1 is KGHSH, CDR2 LQKENI. J was trimmed by 2 bases and V by 3 bases; bases with no gene match: 6. Here the CDR3 DNA reads TGTGCCAGCTCACCTCTGGGACAGTATAACACTGAAGCTTTCTTT. Translating it yields CASSPLGQYNTEAFF.

The chain couples TRBV30 to TRBJ2-7, with D hard to call. Germline V gives CDR1 GTSNPN, CDR2 SVGIG (reference sequence). Deletions cut 4 bases from V and 3 bases from J, with 10 bases between. The CDR3 spans 12 residues. The CDR3 nucleotides are TGTGCCTGGAATTCCAGGAACTACGAGCAGTACTTC. Protein sequence: CAWNSRNYEQYF.

V usage is TRBV5-5 and J usage is TRBJ2-6; 8 bases line up with TRBD1. The CDR3 covers 17 residues. Germline trimming cut 4 bases from V and 0 bases from J; bases unmatched to any gene: 6. The germline V gene has CDR1 SGHKS and CDR2 YYEKEE (reference sequence). The chain's CDR3 is CASSHRTGISGANVLTF. CDR3 in DNA: TGTGCCAGCAGCCACCGGACAGGGATCTCTGGGGCCAACGTCCTGACTTTC.

The chain recombines TRBV6-1 with TRBJ1-6; D call uncertain. Germline CDR1 and CDR2: MNHNS and SASEGT. The germline V and J ends were trimmed by 4 bases and 8 bases, with 18 bases remaining between them. This CDR3 is built from 16 residues. The CDR3 nucleotides read TGTGCCAGCAGTGGGCCGCGGAGATTTGATGATTCACCCCTCCACTTT. This encodes CASSGPRRFDDSPLHF.

The gene calls are TRBV28 and TRBJ2-1; 9 bases line up with TRBD1. CDR1 and CDR2 from the germline V gene are MDHEN and SYDVKM. The V segment lost 6 bases and the J segment 4 bases; nucleotides outside the gene matches: 7. The length of the CDR3 is 15 residues. The CDR3 DNA sequence: TGTGCCAGCAGCACTGCCGGGACAGGGTACAATGAGCAGTTCTTC. Protein sequence: CASSTAGTGYNEQFF.

The V call is TRBV9, the J call TRBJ2-3; 9 positions agree with TRBD1. The CDR3 consists of 16 residues. Germline V gene data show CDR1 as SGDLS and CDR2 as YYNGEE. V was pared by 4 bases and J by 4 bases, with 10 bases of the junction left unmatched. CDR3 region: CASSFRDREIPDTQYF. In DNA form, the CDR3 reads TGTGCCAGCAGCTTCCGGGACAGGGAGATCCCAGATACGCAGTATTTT.

The J gene is TRBJ2-7, the V gene TRBV7-2, with TRBD2 matching 9 bases. CDR1 and CDR2 (germline): SGHTA, FQGNSA. Trimming removed 5 bases from V and 0 bases from J; junction bases left unmatched: 5. CDR3 length equals 15 residues. CDR3 loop: CASSASGRSSYEQYF. The CDR3 DNA reads TGTGCCAGCAGCGCGAGCGGGAGGAGCTCCTACGAGCAGTACTTC.